The TCR beta chain described here comes from a study of beta chain features in type 1 diabetes. About this clone itself: Its matching antigen is unknown.

The study's findings and limits: A potential PCR bias toward shorter templates would be equal in patient and control samples. In cDNA sequencing, cells with high TCR expression could be over-represented. A potential influence of HLA type upon TCRB rearrangement remained unresolved herein. Significant though moderate, a shortening of TCRB CDR3s appeared in all four CD4+ subsets of Type 1 diabetes patients.

The germline V gene encodes CDR1 ENHRY and CDR2 SYGVKD. The CDR3 is 15 residues long. Deletions cut 2 bases from V and 1 base from J, with 11 bases between. Sequencing targeted expressed TCRB transcripts, as all isolated RNA had been reverse transcribed. The assay was immunoSEQ multiplex PCR, and TCRdb's table has in-frame clones only and misses some. Of 620,000 or so clones listed, about a sixth are singletons. The TCR comes from a young man in good health. The sample comprised naive CD4+ T cells from blood. This chain uses TRBV10-3 with TRBJ2-5, with D perhaps TRBD1 (6 bases). As DNA, the CDR3 is TGTGCCATCAGTGAGCCCACAGGGCGCCAAGAGACCCAGTACTTC. This gives the protein CAISEPTGRQETQYF.